This is a list of T cell receptor beta chains from one sample in a study of identical twins. Each CDR3 protein gets one entry after TCRdb re-called the 5' RACE reads with MiXCR. The sample lists roughly 690,000 distinct CDR3 sequences, 6% to 6.5% occurring once. The specimen sequenced was naive T cells sorted from blood. These receptors originate from a man aged 18 to 30 in good health. Both conserved end residues are part of each CDR3. The D gene is left open where the match is weak. Clone size, where shown, is once, few, many, or a class for clones that have expanded.

TRBV7-6	NA	TRBJ2-7	NA	CASSSGGLYEQYF	TGTGCCAGCAGCTCTGGGGGCCTCTACGAGCAGTACTTC
TRBV29-1	NA	TRBJ2-1	NA	CSKSEAGGVGEQFF	TGCAGCAAATCCGAGGCAGGAGGGGTGGGGGAGCAGTTCTTC
TRBV29-1	few	TRBJ1-1	NA	CSAHSRGTEAFF	TGCAGCGCCCACAGTAGGGGCACTGAAGCTTTCTTT
TRBV5-1	few	TRBJ2-1	NA	CASAGGTGSYNEQFF	TGCGCCAGCGCGGGTGGTACGGGTTCCTACAATGAGCAGTTCTTC
TRBV20-1	many	TRBJ2-1	TRBD2	CSARTSGINEQFF	TGCAGTGCAAGGACTAGCGGGATAAATGAGCAGTTCTTC
TRBV20-1	many	TRBJ2-1	TRBD1	CSARDRDRGVNEQFF	TGCAGTGCTAGAGACCGGGACAGGGGGGTAAATGAGCAGTTCTTC
TRBV7-8	NA	TRBJ2-3	TRBD2	CASSDDLAGGADTQYF	TGTGCCAGCAGCGACGACCTGGCGGGAGGGGCAGATACGCAGTATTTT
TRBV5-1	many	TRBJ1-1	TRBD1	CASSNRRGATEAFF	TGCGCCAGCAGCAATCGCAGGGGGGCCACTGAAGCTTTCTTT
TRBV29-1	few	TRBJ2-5	NA	CSVTGSPGETQYF	TGCAGCGTTACAGGGTCCCCGGGCGAGACCCAGTACTTC
TRBV27	NA	TRBJ1-5	NA	CASSLKENQPQHF	TGTGCCAGCAGTTTAAAAGAGAATCAGCCCCAGCATTTT
TRBV20-1	NA	TRBJ2-1	TRBD1	CSASPGTGPNEQFF	TGCAGTGCTAGCCCCGGGACAGGCCCGAATGAGCAGTTCTTC
TRBV4-3	many	TRBJ2-2	TRBD2	CASSQASGRNTGELFF	TGCGCCAGCAGCCAAGCAAGCGGGAGGAACACCGGGGAGCTGTTTTTT
TRBV3-1	few	TRBJ2-2	NA	CASSLSTVTGELFF	TGTGCCAGCAGCCTTTCGACTGTCACCGGGGAGCTGTTTTTT
TRBV20-1	few	TRBJ2-5	NA	CSAMKETQYF	TGCAGTGCCATGAAAGAGACCCAGTACTTC
TRBV7-9	NA	TRBJ1-1	NA	CASSFVGEAFF	TGTGCCAGCAGCTTTGTTGGTGAAGCTTTCTTT
TRBV12-3/TRBV12-4	many	TRBJ2-2	TRBD1	CASRTGTATGELFF	TGTGCCAGCAGGACCGGGACAGCCACCGGGGAGCTGTTTTTT
TRBV10-3	NA	TRBJ2-1	NA	CAISESIHEQFF	TGTGCCATCAGTGAGTCGATCCATGAGCAGTTCTTC
TRBV15	many	TRBJ1-2	NA	CATSRDGTPGNGYTF	TGTGCCACCAGCAGAGATGGAACCCCCGGTAATGGCTACACCTTC
TRBV4-1	NA	TRBJ2-2	TRBD2	CASSQDSGGPSGELFF	TGCGCCAGCAGCCAAGATAGCGGGGGCCCCTCCGGGGAGCTGTTTTTT
TRBV5-1	many	TRBJ2-2	TRBD1	CASSPPRGQGLTGELFF	TGCGCCAGCAGCCCGCCCAGGGGACAGGGACTCACCGGGGAGCTGTTTTTT
TRBV10-2	few	TRBJ2-1	NA	CASSEGTLEQFF	TGCGCCAGCAGCGAGGGGACTCTTGAGCAGTTCTTC
TRBV5-1	NA	TRBJ1-1	NA	CASSLDWDLADTEAFF	TGCGCCAGCAGCTTGGACTGGGACTTGGCGGACACTGAAGCTTTCTTT
TRBV20-1	many	TRBJ2-3	TRBD2	CSASRREDTQYF	TGCAGTGCTAGTCGGCGGGAGGATACGCAGTATTTT
TRBV25-1	many	TRBJ2-7	TRBD1	CASGTVASYEQYF	TGTGCCAGCGGGACAGTTGCTTCCTACGAGCAGTACTTC
TRBV29-1	many	TRBJ2-1	TRBD2	CSVFSGSGYEQFF	TGCAGCGTTTTCAGCGGGAGTGGCTATGAGCAGTTCTTC
TRBV5-6	few	TRBJ1-4	NA	CASSLKFDEKLFF	TGTGCCAGCAGCTTAAAATTCGATGAAAAACTGTTTTTT
TRBV4-1	NA	TRBJ2-1	NA	CASSQEGVGREQFF	TGCGCCAGCAGCCAAGAAGGGGTAGGGCGGGAGCAGTTCTTC
TRBV27	few	TRBJ1-1	NA	CASGIQGNTEAFF	TGTGCCAGCGGTATTCAGGGAAACACTGAAGCTTTCTTT
TRBV20-1	many	TRBJ2-2	NA	CSARASATTGELFF	TGCAGTGCTAGAGCTAGCGCCACTACCGGGGAGCTGTTTTTT
TRBV7-2	many	TRBJ2-1	TRBD2	CASSLTSLAGGYNEQFF	TGTGCCAGCAGCCTTACTTCACTAGCGGGAGGTTACAATGAGCAGTTCTTC
TRBV11-2	few	TRBJ2-1	NA	CASSQSLQGPYNEQFF	TGTGCCAGCAGCCAAAGCCTACAGGGACCCTACAATGAGCAGTTCTTC
TRBV5-6	few	TRBJ1-5	TRBD1	CASSLRGHNQPQHF	TGTGCCAGCAGCTTGAGGGGGCACAATCAGCCCCAGCATTTT
TRBV20-1	many	TRBJ2-3	TRBD1	CSARVGQGLPDTQYF	TGCAGTGCTAGAGTGGGACAGGGGCTGCCAGATACGCAGTATTTT
TRBV20-1	many	TRBJ2-7	NA	CSALGEIRYEQYF	TGCAGTGCTTTAGGGGAAATTCGCTACGAGCAGTACTTC
TRBV4-1	many	TRBJ1-3	NA	CASSLLRISGNTIYF	TGCGCCAGCAGCCTTCTTCGGATCTCTGGAAACACCATATATTTT
TRBV4-3	many	TRBJ2-3	TRBD2	CASSHGTSGTDTQYF	TGCGCCAGCAGCCACGGGACTAGCGGCACAGATACGCAGTATTTT
TRBV12-3/TRBV12-4	many	TRBJ2-1	NA	CASRLVDNEQFF	TGTGCCAGCAGGCTAGTAGACAATGAGCAGTTCTTC
TRBV5-1	many	TRBJ2-7	NA	CASSLARGPYEQYF	TGCGCCAGCAGCTTGGCTAGGGGCCCCTACGAGCAGTACTTC
TRBV7-9	NA	TRBJ2-3	TRBD1	CASSLWTGADTQYF	TGTGCCAGCAGCTTATGGACAGGAGCCGATACGCAGTATTTT
TRBV10-2	many	TRBJ2-5	TRBD2	CASSGTSGSGETQYF	TGCGCCAGCAGTGGGACTAGCGGGAGTGGAGAGACCCAGTACTTC
TRBV7-9	many	TRBJ2-3	TRBD2	CASSLLGLASDTQYF	TGTGCCAGCAGCTTACTAGGACTAGCCTCAGATACGCAGTATTTT
TRBV5-4	few	TRBJ1-6	NA	CASSAGLDSPLHF	TGTGCCAGCAGCGCAGGGTTAGATTCACCCCTCCACTTT
TRBV7-3	few	TRBJ2-3	TRBD1	CASSSGQGDQDTQYF	TGTGCCAGCAGTTCCGGACAGGGGGATCAAGATACGCAGTATTTT
TRBV15	many	TRBJ1-3	NA	CATSMTDRSSGNTIYF	TGTGCCACCAGCATGACGGACAGAAGCTCTGGAAACACCATATATTTT
TRBV6-5	many	TRBJ2-3	TRBD2	CASSYLRGLAVTDTQYF	TGTGCCAGCAGTTACCTCAGGGGACTAGCGGTCACAGATACGCAGTATTTT
TRBV7-8	many	TRBJ2-1	NA	CASSLGGAQGEFF	TGTGCCAGCAGCTTAGGAGGGGCACAGGGAGAGTTCTTC
TRBV4-2	many	TRBJ2-1	NA	CASSLPIKPSSYNEQFF	TGTGCCAGCAGCCTCCCAATCAAGCCAAGCTCCTACAATGAGCAGTTCTTC
TRBV5-5	NA	TRBJ2-3	NA	CASSLAAGPFTDTQYF	TGTGCCAGCAGCTTGGCTGCGGGACCCTTCACAGATACGCAGTATTTT
TRBV4-1	NA	TRBJ2-7	NA	CASSQDAGAFSYEQYF	TGCGCCAGCAGCCAAGATGCCGGGGCATTCTCCTACGAGCAGTACTTC
TRBV2	NA	TRBJ2-3	NA	CASKSGARTDTQYF	TGTGCCAGCAAGTCGGGAGCGCGCACAGATACGCAGTATTTT
TRBV12-3/TRBV12-4	many	TRBJ1-4	NA	CASSKNRARNEKLFF	TGTGCCAGCAGTAAGAACAGGGCGCGTAATGAAAAACTGTTTTTT
TRBV4-2	NA	TRBJ2-2	NA	CASSQVVGQNTGELFF	TGTGCCAGCAGCCAAGTGGTCGGGCAGAACACCGGGGAGCTGTTTTTT
TRBV12-3/TRBV12-4	many	TRBJ2-5	NA	CASTRSRGGETQYF	TGTGCCAGCACCCGTTCCCGGGGTGGGGAGACCCAGTACTTC
TRBV6-5	NA	TRBJ2-3	NA	CASSYSWADTQYF	TGTGCCAGCAGTTACTCTTGGGCAGATACGCAGTATTTT
TRBV11-2	few	TRBJ2-4	NA	CASSSPREKNIQYF	TGTGCCAGCAGCTCGCCGAGAGAGAAAAACATTCAGTACTTC